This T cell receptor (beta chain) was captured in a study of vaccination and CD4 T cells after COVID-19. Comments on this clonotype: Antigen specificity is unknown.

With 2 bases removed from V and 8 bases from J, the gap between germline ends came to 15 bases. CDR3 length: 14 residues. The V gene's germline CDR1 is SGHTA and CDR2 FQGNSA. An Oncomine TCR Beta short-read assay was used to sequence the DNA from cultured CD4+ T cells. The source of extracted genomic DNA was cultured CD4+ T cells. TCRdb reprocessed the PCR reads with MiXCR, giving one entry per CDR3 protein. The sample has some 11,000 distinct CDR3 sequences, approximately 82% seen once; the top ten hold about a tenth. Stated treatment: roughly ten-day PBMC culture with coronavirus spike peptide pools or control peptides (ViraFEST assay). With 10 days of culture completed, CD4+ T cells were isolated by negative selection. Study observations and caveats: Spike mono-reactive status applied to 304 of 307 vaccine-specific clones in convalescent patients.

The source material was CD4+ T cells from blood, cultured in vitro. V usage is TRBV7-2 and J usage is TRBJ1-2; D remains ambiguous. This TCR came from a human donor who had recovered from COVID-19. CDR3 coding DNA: TGTGCCAGCAGCTTATCCCGGGATCTGGAGGGCTACACCTTC. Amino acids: CASSLSRDLEGYTF.